Reported below is one TCR beta chain. These data originate in a study of T-cell reconstitution after alpha-beta-depleted transplantation in children. Germline-derived CDR1 and CDR2 are DFQATT and SNEGSKA (reference sequence). CDR3 length equals 14 residues. Trimming took 0 bases from V and 3 from J, leaving 12 bases between them. Unique molecular identifiers were incorporated during preparation of the TCRbeta library. TCRdb re-called the PCR reads with MiXCR, one entry per CDR3 protein. The sample carries some 490,000 distinct CDR3 sequences, under 15% recorded once. The chain joins TRBV20-1 to TRBJ2-7; D unclear. The source material was PBMCs from the stem cell graft donor, sampled from the stem cell graft. The receptor comes from a human donor who donated a stem cell graft to a child with combined immunodeficiency. The DNA of the CDR3 is TGCAGTGCTAGAGACATTGGACGGATCTACGAGCAGTACTTC. This encodes CSARDIGRIYEQYF.